This T cell receptor beta chain is from a study of beta chain features in type 1 diabetes. Study results and limitations: Type 1 diabetes patients had TCRB CDR3s that were shorter (moderately but significantly so) in all four CD4+ subsets. There was a possibility that cDNA sequencing over-represented cells with high TCR expression.

Only one heparinised blood draw was taken per donor, and its volume averaged approximately 0.11 L. Remarks on this clone: Its antigen is not known.

The whole isolated RNA underwent reverse transcription, so sequencing captured expressed TCRB transcripts. Naive, central memory and regulatory T cell samples yielded about 3.9 million reads on average. Profiled with immunoSEQ multiplex PCR; TCRdb holds only in-frame clones, not every one. The sample lists some 640,000 clones; over 12% were seen once. This CDR3 spans 13 amino acids. The germline CDR1 and CDR2 sequences are SGDLS and YYNGEE. Trimming took off 3 bases at V and 2 bases at J, with 6 bases between the two ends. The sequence derives from a man in his late teens or twenties with type 1 diabetes. J is TRBJ2-1 and V is TRBV9, with D unclear. Sequenced: naive CD4+ T cells from blood. CDR3 bases: TGTGCCAGCAGCGCCCGCGCCTACAATGAGCAGTTCTTC. This codes for CASSARAYNEQFF.